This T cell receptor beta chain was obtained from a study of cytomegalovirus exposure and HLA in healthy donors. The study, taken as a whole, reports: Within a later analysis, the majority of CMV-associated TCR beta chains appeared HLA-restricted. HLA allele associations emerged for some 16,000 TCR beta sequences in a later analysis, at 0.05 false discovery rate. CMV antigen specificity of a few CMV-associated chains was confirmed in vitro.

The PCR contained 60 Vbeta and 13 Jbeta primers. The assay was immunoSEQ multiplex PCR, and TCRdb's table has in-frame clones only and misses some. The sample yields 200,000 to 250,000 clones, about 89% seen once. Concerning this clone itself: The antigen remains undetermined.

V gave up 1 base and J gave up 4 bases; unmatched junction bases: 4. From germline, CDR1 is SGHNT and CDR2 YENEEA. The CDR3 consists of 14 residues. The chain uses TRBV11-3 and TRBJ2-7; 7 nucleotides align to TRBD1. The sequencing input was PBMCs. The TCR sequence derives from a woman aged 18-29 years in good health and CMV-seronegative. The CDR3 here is CASSLASGGYEQYF. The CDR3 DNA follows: TGTGCCAGCAGCTTAGCCTCAGGGGGATACGAGCAGTACTTC. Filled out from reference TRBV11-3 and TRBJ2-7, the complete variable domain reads EAGVVQSPRYKIIEKKQPVAFWCNPISGHNTLYWYLQNLGQGPELLIRYENEEAVDDSQLPKDRFSAERLKGVDSTLKIQPAELGDSAVYLCASSLASGGYEQYFGPGTRLTVT.